This T cell receptor (beta chain) comes out of a study of PD-1 blockade in classical Hodgkin lymphoma. General observations from the study: Baseline TCR diversity was reportedly lower in newly diagnosed patients than healthy donors. Baseline diversity resembling that of newly diagnosed patients was seen in complete responders. Patients starting nivolumab under 1 year after ASCT were excluded.

Concerning this clone itself: What it recognizes is unknown.

Every single patient, without exception, relapsed after autologous stem cell transplantation, and brentuximab vedotin exposure varied. Patients' outcomes at their best amounted to complete response, partial response or progressive disease. Some clones are missing from TCRdb's copy, which holds only in-frame ones; the method was immunoSEQ multiplex PCR. Counted here are approximately 98,000 clones, about nine tenths occurring once; the ten biggest clones make up around 20%. The starting material was peripheral blood mononuclear cells (PBMCs), obtained before the second cycle of nivolumab. This TCR derives from a human donor with classical Hodgkin lymphoma.

CDR3 sequence: CASSPPGQGTDTQYF. CDR3 DNA sequence: TGTGCCAGCAGCCCGCCGGGACAGGGAACAGATACGCAGTATTTT. This chain connects TRBV7-9 to TRBJ2-3, with TRBD1 matching 9 bases. Germline V gene lookup returns CDR1 SEHNR and CDR2 FQNEAQ (reference sequence). Losses at the gene ends were 5 bases for V and 3 bases for J; bases not matched to a gene: 6. The CDR3 runs 15 residues.